The next 24 T cell receptor beta chains were all read from a single sample in a study of blood T cell repertoires in COVID-19. The method was immunoSEQ multiplex PCR; TCRdb's version includes in-frame clones alone and lacks a portion of them. The data contain 220,000 or so clones, 82% of them singletons. The sample taken for sequencing was peripheral blood. These receptors were collected from a woman of 80 years or more with COVID-19, enrolled during active disease.

The rearrangement joins TRBV11-3 to TRBJ2-1; 9 bases are shared with TRBD2. Germline lookup yields CDR1 SGHNT and CDR2 YENEEA. This CDR3 contains 17 residues. V shed 5 bases and J 8 bases; nucleotides not matched to a gene: 16. CDR3 sequence reads: CASSPGLGRGGMDEQFF. DNA of the CDR3: TGTGCCAGCAGCCCCGGCCTGGGGCGGGGGGGCATGGATGAGCAGTTCTTC.

The rearrangement uses TRBV5-5 and TRBJ1-5; D might be TRBD1 (6 bases). Germline CDR1 and CDR2: SGHKS and YYEKEE (reference sequence). The CDR3 is made up of 15 amino acids. The V end was cut by 0 bases, the J end by 3 bases, with 10 bases between. CDR3 sequence (DNA): TGTGCCAGCAGCTTGGACAGGGCCTACAATCAGCCCCAGCATTTT. This codes for CASSLDRAYNQPQHF. Using reference TRBV5-5 and TRBJ1-5 for the parts outside the CDR3, the full variable domain is DAGVTQSPTHLIKTRGQQVTLRCSPISGHKSVSWYQQVLGQGPQFIFQYYEKEERGRGNFPDRFSARQFPNYSSELNVNALLLGDSALYLCASSLDRAYNQPQHFGDGTRLSIL.

This rearrangement joins TRBV11-2 to TRBJ2-1, with D possibly matching TRBD2 (6 bases). The V end was cut by 8 bases, the J end by 4 bases, with 21 bases between. There are 16 residues in the CDR3. Per germline, CDR1 SGHAT and CDR2 FQNNGV. CDR3: CASRQTGTLPYNEQFF. The CDR3, as DNA: TGTGCCAGCCGCCAAACCGGGACTTTACCTTACAATGAGCAGTTCTTC.

This chain links TRBV7-6 with TRBJ1-5; possibly TRBD1 for D (5 bases). The V gene lost 2 bases and the J gene lost 4 bases, with 9 bases spanning the gap. Per germline, CDR1 SGHVS and CDR2 FNYEAQ. This CDR3 comprises 14 residues. This CDR3 reads CASSLRGPNQPQHF. The CDR3 nucleotides are TGTGCCAGCAGCTTAAGGGGTCCGAATCAGCCCCAGCATTTT.

This clone was seen only once. The V and J genes are TRBV10-3 and TRBJ2-7; 8 nucleotides match TRBD1. Germline CDR1 reads ENHRY; CDR2 reads SYGVKD. With V trimmed by 5 bases and J by 5 bases, 2 bases remained unmatched. The CDR3 length is 12 residues. DNA of the CDR3: TGTGCCATCAGTCCGACAGGGGACGAGCAGTACTTC. Protein product: CAISPTGDEQYF.

CDR3 amino acids: CASSTIGNTEAFF. For the CDR3, the DNA is TGTGCCAGCAGTACCATCGGGAACACTGAAGCTTTCTTT. The V call is TRBV2, the J call TRBJ1-1, with no clear D. Germline CDR1 and CDR2: SNHLY and FYNNEI. Trimming removed 5 bases at V and 1 base at J, with 8 bases between. The length of the CDR3 is 13 residues.

This clone is a singleton in its sample. J is TRBJ1-5 and V is TRBV24-1, with 9 nucleotides matching TRBD1. The CDR3 runs 16 residues. In germline, CDR1 is KGHDR, CDR2 SFDVKD. V lost 5 bases and J lost 6; bases outside the gene matches: 10. The CDR3: CATSADEDRGGQPQHF. In nucleotides, the CDR3 is TGTGCCACCAGTGCCGACGAGGACAGGGGAGGTCAGCCCCAGCATTTT.

This chain joins TRBV5-1 and TRBJ1-4; possibly TRBD1 for D (6 bases). Trimming shortened V by 1 base and J by 3 bases, and 16 bases separated the two germline ends. The CDR3 runs to 17 residues. The germline V gene has CDR1 SGHRS and CDR2 YFSETQ. The DNA of the CDR3 is TGCGCCAGCAGCTTGTTTGTCAGGGGAGGGCCTAATGAAAAACTGTTTTTT. Translation gives CASSLFVRGGPNEKLFF.

This clone was seen only once. This chain connects TRBV5-4 to TRBJ2-5, with 10 bases fitting TRBD2. The germline CDR1 and CDR2 sequences are SGHNT and YYREEE (reference sequence). This CDR3 comprises 16 residues. V was clipped by 3 bases and J by 4 bases; unmatched bases: 9. The CDR3 nucleotides read TGTGCCAGCAGCTCCCTCTTAGAGCGGGGGGGAGAGACCCAGTACTTC. Protein product: CASSSLLERGGETQYF.

V gene TRBV7-2 combines with J gene TRBJ1-2; D may be TRBD1 (5 bases). The CDR3 extends over 16 amino acids. Per the germline V gene, CDR1 is SGHTA and CDR2 is FQGNSA. The V and J ends lost 3 bases and 8 bases respectively, with 22 bases between them. The CDR3: CASSLKYDRYTAGYTF. The DNA of the CDR3 is TGTGCCAGCAGCTTGAAGTATGACAGATACACCGCGGGCTACACCTTC.

The chain is built from TRBV7-3 and TRBJ2-7; TRBD1 might be the D (7 bases). The CDR3 totals 20 residues. V dropped 4 bases and J dropped 3 bases, with 31 bases sitting between them. The germline gives CDR1 SGHTA, CDR2 FQGTGA. CDR3 amino acids: CASSSLPLRGAQPSFYEQYF. The CDR3 region has the DNA TGTGCCAGCAGCTCCCTGCCTCTCAGGGGGGCGCAGCCCTCCTTCTACGAGCAGTACTTC.

The J gene is TRBJ1-6, the V gene TRBV9; 7 positions match TRBD1. The germline CDR1 and CDR2 sequences are SGDLS and YYNGEE. The CDR3 extends over 14 amino acids. V shed 7 bases and J 8 bases; nucleotides not matched to a gene: 9. CDR3 bases: TGTGCCAGCCAACGCGGCAGGGGGGATTCACCCCTCCACTTT. Protein: CASQRGRGDSPLHF.

The V and J genes are TRBV21-1 and TRBJ1-4. TRBV21-1 has pseudogene status. The CDR3 loop spans 17 amino acids. Here the CDR3 reads CASSKRDFPGDYKKLFF. The CDR3, as DNA: TGTGCCAGCAGCAAGCGGGACTTCCCGGGTGATTATAAAAAACTGTTTTTT.

The rearrangement uses TRBV7-2 and TRBJ1-6, with TRBD1 matching 9 bases. The CDR3 runs 13 residues. Germline V gene lookup returns CDR1 SGHTA and CDR2 FQGNSA. V was pared by 5 bases and J by 10 bases, with 3 bases of the junction left unmatched. The CDR3 DNA follows: TGTGCCAGCAGCAGACAGGGGGGCTCACCCCTCCACTTT. It translates to CASSRQGGSPLHF. The variable domain in full, completed from reference TRBV7-2 and TRBJ1-6, reads GAGVSQSPSNKVTEKGKDVELRCDPISGHTALYWYRQSLGQGLEFLIYFQGNSAPDKSGLPSDRFSAERTGGSVSTLTIQRTQQEDSAVYLCASSRQGGSPLHFGNGTRLTVT.

CDR3 bases: TGTGCCAGCAGTGGAGACGGACAGGGACTGTTCGATACGCAGTATTTT. Translation gives CASSGDGQGLFDTQYF. J is TRBJ2-3 and V is TRBV2, with TRBD1 matching over 8 bases. The CDR3 spans 16 residues. The V and J ends lost 4 bases and 6 bases, in that order; junction bases with no gene match: 12. Germline V CDR1 and CDR2: SNHLY, FYNNEI.

The chain uses TRBV2 and TRBJ2-2, with D perhaps TRBD2 (7 bases). The CDR3 has 18 amino acids. V was shortened by 3 bases and J by 0 bases, with 17 bases between the two germline ends. Germline V CDR1 and CDR2: SNHLY, FYNNEI. CDR3 sequence reads: CASSDFTGGGTNTGELFF. As DNA, the CDR3 is TGTGCCAGCAGTGATTTTACTGGCGGGGGCACGAACACCGGGGAGCTGTTTTTT.

The chain couples TRBV28 to TRBJ1-5; no clear D. This CDR3 is built from 15 residues. V was clipped by 7 bases and J by 0 bases, with 13 bases between them. Germline V gene lookup returns CDR1 MDHEN and CDR2 SYDVKM. The CDR3 reads CASTQGGDSNQPQHF. The CDR3 DNA reads as TGTGCCAGCACCCAAGGCGGGGATAGCAATCAGCCCCAGCATTTT.

The rearrangement links TRBV5-6 to TRBJ2-5, with D possibly being TRBD1 (5 bases). From germline, CDR1 is SGHDT and CDR2 YYEEEE. V was trimmed by 2 bases and J by 5 bases, leaving 10 bases between them. The CDR3 has 13 amino acids. The CDR3, as DNA: TGTGCCAGCAGCTTACAGGTGGCGGAGACCCAGTACTTC. Its protein is CASSLQVAETQYF.

The rearrangement links TRBV3-1 (or the pseudogene TRBV3-2) to TRBJ2-2, with 12 bases identical to TRBD2. Germline lookup yields CDR1 LGHDT and CDR2 YNNKEL (reference sequence). The CDR3 extends over 13 amino acids. Unmatched junction bases numbered 1, after V lost 8 bases and J lost 6 bases. CDR3 DNA: TGTGCCAGCGGACTAGCGGGACCCGGGGAGCTGTTTTTT. This translates into CASGLAGPGELFF.

The rearrangement links TRBV5-1 to TRBJ2-3, with a weak D call TRBD2 (6 bases). Trimming stripped 4 bases from V and 6 bases from J, with 18 bases between. This CDR3 comprises 15 residues. The germline gives CDR1 SGHRS, CDR2 YFSETQ. The chain's CDR3 is CASSRLSAGADTQYF. CDR3 DNA sequence: TGCGCCAGCAGCCGTTTATCAGCGGGTGCTGATACGCAGTATTTT. The entire variable domain, with the rest obtained from reference TRBV5-1 and TRBJ2-3, is as follows: KAGVTQTPRYLIKTRGQQVTLSCSPISGHRSVSWYQQTPGQGLQFLFEYFSETQRNKGNFPGRFSGRQFSNSRSEMNVSTLELGDSALYLCASSRLSAGADTQYFGPGTRLTVL.

V gene TRBV3-1 (or the pseudogene TRBV3-2) combines with J gene TRBJ2-3, with 8 bases aligning to TRBD1. The CDR3 has 14 amino acids. Germline CDR1 LGHDT, CDR2 YNNKEL (reference sequence). J gave up 0 bases and V 6 bases, and 2 bases lay outside the gene matches. CDR3 protein: CASSRQGSTDTQYF. In DNA, the CDR3 is TGTGCCAGCAGTCGACAGGGGAGCACAGATACGCAGTATTTT.

The rearrangement joins TRBV28 to TRBJ1-1; D is undetermined. CDR1 is MDHEN, CDR2 SYDVKM, per germline. The V end lost 5 bases, the J end lost 1 base, and 14 bases lay between the germline ends. There are 15 residues in the CDR3. As DNA, the CDR3 is TGTGCCAGCAGTCCCCACCGGGAGAGGAACACTGAAGCTTTCTTT. It encodes CASSPHRERNTEAFF.

The chain couples TRBV7-9 to TRBJ1-2, with 7 positions matching TRBD1. Germline V lookup: CDR1 SEHNR, CDR2 FQNEAQ (reference sequence). The CDR3 has 15 residues. V was clipped by 3 bases and J by 2 bases; unmatched bases: 6. In nucleotides, the CDR3 is TGTGCCAGCAGCTTTACGACAGGGAACAACTATGGCTACACCTTC. Translated, it gives CASSFTTGNNYGYTF.

V usage is TRBV5-4 and J usage is TRBJ2-1; TRBD2 aligns across 16 bases. CDR1 and CDR2 (germline): SGHNT, YYREEE (reference sequence). The CDR3 spans 19 residues. Germline trimming cut 4 bases from V and 7 bases from J; bases unmatched to any gene: 14. The CDR3 bases are TGTGCCAGCAGCGCGACGGGGACTAGCGGGAGGGCCTTTGTGAATGAGCAGTTCTTC. Its protein product is CASSATGTSGRAFVNEQFF.